Following are 23 T cell receptor beta chains from one sample sequenced in a study of T-cell memory formation after mild COVID-19. TCRdb fed the 5' RACE reads into MiXCR, producing one record per CDR3 protein. Of about 360,000 distinct CDR3 sequences detected, approximately 15% appear once; the ten largest clones hold roughly 22%. The material sequenced was PBMCs or a T cell subset sorted from them (not recorded which). Every receptor here comes from a man between 18 and 35 years old who had mild COVID-19 (a few samples of this study predate the infection). Cell type and time point are not known.

This clonotype came up many times. The gene calls are TRBV12-3 or TRBV12-4 and TRBJ2-5; D is unresolved. Between the trimmed V and J ends, which lost 2 bases and 2 bases, there was a span of 12 bases. The CDR3 is made up of 15 amino acids. The CDR3 DNA reads as TGTGCCAGCAGTTTATGGGCAGACACACAAGAGACCCAGTACTTC. Translated: CASSLWADTQETQYF.

This clonotype was detected many times. The chain uses TRBV3-1 and TRBJ2-7; D not resolved. Germline CDR1 and CDR2: LGHDT and YNNKEL (reference sequence). Deletions cut 3 bases from V and 8 bases from J, with 11 bases between. CDR3 size: 12 residues. In DNA, the CDR3 is TGTGCCAGCAGCCATGAGAGCAGGCAGCAGTACTTC. This translates into CASSHESRQQYF.

There are a few counts of this clonotype. This chain joins TRBV25-1 and TRBJ2-1, with a weak D call TRBD2 (7 bases). Germline CDR1 reads MGHDK; CDR2 reads SYGVNS. V gave up 6 bases and J gave up 15 bases, with 21 bases separating them. This CDR3 has 13 amino acids. DNA for the CDR3: TGTGCCAGCAGCGTCACCGTGGGGGGGCCGACGTTCTTC. Protein: CASSVTVGGPTFF.

This clonotype appeared a few times. The chain combines TRBV7-9 with TRBJ2-1; no firm D call. The germline CDR1 and CDR2 sequences are SEHNR and FQNEAQ (reference sequence). V dropped 0 bases and J dropped 5 bases, with 11 bases sitting between them. CDR3 length: 15 residues. The CDR3 sequence is CASSLAFGGDNEQFF. The CDR3 DNA follows: TGTGCCAGCAGCTTAGCTTTCGGCGGCGACAATGAGCAGTTCTTC.

This clonotype came up many times. The chain couples TRBV12-3 or TRBV12-4 to TRBJ1-2; D remains unclear. The V end lost 3 bases, the J end lost 4 bases, and 15 bases lay between the germline ends. CDR3 size: 15 residues. The CDR3 is CASSFGRASPYGYTF. The CDR3 DNA sequence: TGTGCCAGCAGTTTTGGGCGGGCCTCCCCCTATGGCTACACCTTC.

This clonotype was observed a handful of times. The chain combines TRBV20-1 with TRBJ2-1, with 7 positions matching TRBD2. Unmatched junction bases numbered 10, after V lost 4 bases and J lost 7 bases. This CDR3 contains 14 residues. Germline V lookup: CDR1 DFQATT, CDR2 SNEGSKA (reference sequence). CDR3 DNA sequence: TGCAGTGCTACAAGACTAGCCCTTAGGAATGAGCAGTTCTTC. The encoded protein is CSATRLALRNEQFF.

As DNA, the CDR3 is TGTGCCAGTAGGGAGCGGGGGGGCTACAATGAGCAGTTCTTC. Translated: CASRERGGYNEQFF. This chain joins TRBV19 and TRBJ2-1; 10 bases map to TRBD2. The CDR3 sequence is 14 residues long. Per germline, CDR1 LNHDA and CDR2 SQIVND (reference sequence). Losses at the gene ends were 6 bases for V and 3 bases for J; bases not matched to a gene: 2.

V and J are TRBV5-6 and TRBJ1-2, with 8 bases that match TRBD1. The CDR3 extends over 14 amino acids. Germline CDR1 and CDR2: SGHDT and YYEEEE. The V gene end was trimmed by 2 bases and the J gene end by 8 bases; junction bases not matched to a gene: 8. CDR3: CASSFWSGGEGYTF. CDR3 nucleotide sequence: TGTGCCAGCAGCTTCTGGTCAGGGGGCGAGGGCTACACCTTC.

This clonotype has just a few counts. V gene TRBV7-8 combines with J gene TRBJ1-2; tentative D call: TRBD1 (5 bases). Germline-derived CDR1 and CDR2 are SGHVS and FQNEAQ. The CDR3 extends over 15 amino acids. Trimming left V 2 bases short and J 4 bases short, with 14 bases between. The chain's CDR3 is CASSLFRGVGYGYTF. CDR3 DNA sequence: TGTGCCAGCAGCTTATTCCGGGGGGTGGGCTATGGCTACACCTTC.

Details on this clonotype: Sequence at one end of the junction differs from germline and may be a read error. For the CDR3, the DNA is TGTCCCAGCAGCTTGGGGGACCCCCGGGAGACCCAGTACTTC. Amino acids: CPSSLGDPRETQYF. The chain carries TRBV7-2 and TRBJ2-5; tentatively, D is TRBD1 or TRBD2 (5 bases each). Looked up from germline, CDR1 is SGHTA and CDR2 is FQGNSA. There are 14 residues in the CDR3.

The chain employs TRBV18 and TRBJ2-7, with D perhaps matching TRBD1 (6 bases). V was pared by 0 bases and J by 2 bases, with 8 bases between. CDR1 and CDR2 from the germline V gene are KGHSH and LQKENI. The CDR3 is 14 amino acids. CDR3 loop: CASSPPGGTYEQYF. Here the CDR3 DNA reads TGTGCCAGCTCACCACCTGGGGGCACCTACGAGCAGTACTTC.

The chain employs TRBV9 and TRBJ2-2; 10 bases fit TRBD1. CDR1 is SGDLS, CDR2 YYNGEE, per germline. J lost 4 bases, V lost 3 bases, and 9 bases had no gene match. This CDR3 is built from 17 residues. CDR3 DNA sequence: TGTGCCAGCAGCGGATTCCCGGGACAGGGGTCCACCGGGGAGCTGTTTTTT. Its protein product is CASSGFPGQGSTGELFF. Combining the CDR3 with reference TRBV9 and TRBJ2-2 gives the whole variable domain DSGVTQTPKHLITATGQRVTLRCSPRSGDLSVYWYQQSLDQGLQFLIQYYNGEERAKGNILERFSAQQFPDLHSELNLSSLELGDSALYFCASSGFPGQGSTGELFFGEGSRLTVL.

The rearrangement uses TRBV5-1 and TRBJ2-7; 14 bases align to TRBD2. Germline V gives CDR1 SGHRS, CDR2 YFSETQ. V trimming: 5 bases; J trimming: 0 bases; junction bases outside the gene matches: 10. CDR3 size: 18 residues. CDR3 sequence reads: CASRPRLAGGPGSYEQYV. CDR3 DNA: TGCGCCAGCAGACCTCGACTAGCGGGGGGGCCTGGCTCCTACGAGCAGTACGTC.

This clonotype occurred a few times. V is TRBV15 and J is TRBJ2-4; D is ambiguous. CDR1 LNHNV and CDR2 YYDKDF come from the germline V gene (reference sequence). V was clipped by 5 bases and J by 4 bases, with 9 bases between them. The CDR3 spans 13 residues. The CDR3 coding sequence is TGTGCCACCAGCCCACGTGGGAAAAACATTCAGTACTTC. This encodes CATSPRGKNIQYF.

V is TRBV7-2 and J is TRBJ2-1, with no clear D. CDR1 and CDR2 from the germline V gene are SGHTA and FQGNSA. This CDR3 has 15 residues. The V and J ends lost 1 base and 8 bases respectively, with 15 bases between them. The CDR3 sequence: CASSLVGSLYDEQFF. CDR3 nucleotides: TGTGCCAGCAGCTTAGTAGGGTCTTTGTACGATGAGCAGTTCTTC.

This clonotype was seen only a few times. The V gene is TRBV2, the J gene TRBJ1-5; D gene uncertain. Germline V lookup: CDR1 SNHLY, CDR2 FYNNEI. This CDR3 has 15 amino acids. Trimming removed 4 bases at V and 3 bases at J, with 13 bases between. This CDR3 is CASSAYEQFNQPQHF. The CDR3 DNA reads TGTGCCAGCAGTGCCTATGAACAGTTCAATCAGCCCCAGCATTTT.

This clonotype was detected a few times. J is TRBJ2-7 and V is TRBV18; the match to TRBD2 covers 13 bases. Trimming removed 4 bases from V and 6 bases from J; junction bases left unmatched: 12. The CDR3 is 17 residues long. Germline CDR1 reads KGHSH; CDR2 reads LQKENI. The CDR3 coding sequence is TGTGCCAGCTCACATACTAGCGGGGGGGAAAGCCCCAGCGAGCAGTACTTC. Residues: CASSHTSGGESPSEQYF.

This clonotype was picked up a small number of times. The V and J genes are TRBV12-3 or TRBV12-4 and TRBJ1-4, with D uncertain. V lost 5 bases to trimming and J lost 8 bases, with 9 bases between them. The CDR3 totals 12 residues. DNA of the CDR3: TGTGCCAGCAGTCCCCTGAGGGAAAAACTGTTTTTT. The encoded protein is CASSPLREKLFF.

Only a few counts were recorded for this clonotype. The chain carries TRBV7-8 and TRBJ2-3; D might be TRBD1 (6 bases). V lost 5 bases and J lost 2, with 11 bases in between. Per germline, CDR1 SGHVS and CDR2 FQNEAQ. The length of the CDR3 is 14 residues. Here the CDR3 DNA reads TGTGCCAGCAGCATGGACAGTTTCACAGATACGCAGTATTTT. As protein: CASSMDSFTDTQYF.

This clonotype showed up many times. The genes are TRBV5-1 and TRBJ2-7, with unresolved D. Germline values: CDR1 SGHRS, CDR2 YFSETQ. Trimming shortened V by 4 bases and J by 2 bases, and 13 bases separated the two germline ends. The CDR3 has 14 residues. The CDR3 region is CASSPPQTTYEQYF. CDR3 coding DNA: TGCGCCAGCAGCCCACCACAGACCACCTACGAGCAGTACTTC.

The chain carries TRBV6-2 or TRBV6-3 and TRBJ2-1; D perhaps matches TRBD1 (5 bases). V shed 0 bases and J shed 2 bases, with 11 bases lying between them. The germline CDR1 and CDR2 sequences are MNHEY and SVGEGT. This CDR3 has 16 amino acids. The CDR3, as DNA: TGTGCCAGCAGTTACTCCTCACAGGCCGCCTACAATGAGCAGTTCTTC. Translation gives CASSYSSQAAYNEQFF.

The rearrangement joins TRBV12-3 or TRBV12-4 to TRBJ2-1; D gene unclear. This CDR3 comprises 14 residues. The V end was cut by 4 bases, the J end by 12 bases, with 19 bases between. The CDR3 protein is CASSSRPLDRGQFF. The CDR3 DNA follows: TGTGCCAGCAGTTCTAGGCCCCTGGACCGCGGGCAGTTCTTC.

The chain links TRBV7-9 to TRBJ2-7; D unresolved. CDR1 is SEHNR, CDR2 FQNEAQ, per germline (reference sequence). The CDR3 extends over 16 amino acids. The germline V and J ends were trimmed by 5 bases and 0 bases, with 17 bases remaining between them. CDR3: CASSPPRQAPSYEQYF. For the CDR3, the DNA is TGTGCCAGCAGCCCCCCCAGGCAAGCCCCCTCCTACGAGCAGTACTTC.